These 10 T cell receptor beta chains were sequenced from one sample in a study of regulatory T cells in long-lasting Graves disease (dated by TCRdb to the early 2020s). Library method: multiplex PCR. The reads were generated on an Illumina HiSeq 4000. iRepertoire HTBI primers and Arm-PCR amplification of CDR3 regions were used to construct TCR beta libraries. TCRdb ran its own pipeline on the public reads, namely fastp trimming at Q25 and MiXCR clone calling, and kept in-frame beta chains. Here each entry gathers all rows of one CDR3 protein and keeps the most common genes and DNA. The sample table contains 250,000 to 300,000 distinct CDR3 sequences; only one count was recorded for about 18% of them. 14% of the sample is taken by the ten largest. The label giving this sample's time point can be read as: newly diagnosed GD, antithyroid drugs for less than 3 months. For both TCR sequencing and RNA sequencing, RNA was extracted from PBMCs using TRIzol.

These sequences were also reported in another study, on T cells in Graves' hyperthyroidism and ophthalmopathy.

The material was peripheral blood mononuclear cells (PBMCs), obtained at new diagnosis, from a patient treated with antithyroid drugs. The source is a woman aged 25-40 years with Graves disease. Donor details come from another sample of the same person, matched by shared clones.

This clonotype was detected ten times or more. This rearrangement joins TRBV10-3 to TRBJ2-7, with TRBD2 identical over 14 bases. Per the germline V gene, CDR1 is ENHRY and CDR2 is SYGVKD. This CDR3 has 16 amino acids. The trim removed 2 bases at V and 3 bases at J, leaving 3 bases unmatched. The DNA for the CDR3 is TGTGCCATCAGTGAGCCCGGACTAGCGGGGGGCTACGAGCAGTACTTC. It yields the protein CAISEPGLAGGYEQYF.

With respect to this clonotype: Only one base separates this from a far larger clonotype, so it likely reflects a read error. Here the CDR3 omits its conserved ending phenylalanine or tryptophan, so a read error is the likely source. CDR3 amino acids: CASSQVMGTEAFL. As DNA, the CDR3 is TGTGCCAGCAGCCAAGTTATGGGGACTGAAGCTTTCTTA. The J gene is TRBJ1-1, the V gene TRBV7-2; D unresolved. Trimming removed 5 bases from V and 5 bases from J, with 12 bases in between. The CDR3 spans 13 residues. In germline, CDR1 is SGHTA, CDR2 FQGNSA.

This clonotype was seen at least ten times. The chain couples TRBV5-1 to TRBJ1-1; 7 nucleotides match TRBD1. The germline V gene encodes CDR1 SGHRS and CDR2 YFSETQ. This CDR3 spans 16 amino acids. V trimming: 4 bases; J trimming: 5 bases; junction bases outside the gene matches: 14. CDR3 bases: TGCGCCAGCAGCAAACTAAGACAGGGTAATTATACTGAAGCTTTCTTT. Translated, it gives CASSKLRQGNYTEAFF.

This clonotype came up many times. The genes are TRBV7-9 and TRBJ2-3; 9 bases map to TRBD1. The CDR3 is 16 residues long. V gave up 5 bases and J gave up 5 bases; unmatched junction bases: 11. Germline V gives CDR1 SEHNR, CDR2 FQNEAQ (reference sequence). DNA of the CDR3: TGTGCCAGCAGCCCCAGGGGGACAGGGAGAGGAGATACGCAGTATTTT. It yields the protein CASSPRGTGRGDTQYF.

This clonotype was picked up one time. A read error may account for a junction end that differs from germline. The rearrangement uses TRBV28 and TRBJ2-3, with D possibly called TRBD1 or TRBD2 (5 bases each). Germline V gives CDR1 MDHEN, CDR2 SYDVKM. The CDR3 contains 18 residues. CDR3 amino acids: CASSQDPFRGEGTDTQYF. In DNA form, the CDR3 reads TGCGCCAGCAGCCAAGACCCGTTCCGGGGTGAGGGGACAGATACGCAGTATTTT.

Many counts were recorded for this clonotype. The rearrangement uses TRBV12-3 or TRBV12-4 and TRBJ1-5; 7 bases agree with TRBD1. The CDR3 extends over 15 amino acids. Germline trimming cut 6 bases from V and 4 bases from J; bases unmatched to any gene: 9. The CDR3 sequence is CASRSQGDGNQPQHF. The CDR3, as DNA: TGTGCCAGCAGATCTCAGGGGGACGGGAATCAGCCCCAGCATTTT.

There are many counts of this clonotype. The chain links TRBV5-1 to TRBJ2-1, with D possibly being TRBD1 or TRBD2 (5 bases each). V lost 0 bases and J lost 2, with 18 bases in between. The CDR3 is 18 amino acids. The germline V gene encodes CDR1 SGHRS and CDR2 YFSETQ. This CDR3 reads CASSLEGSPLGAYNEQFF. CDR3 coding DNA: TGCGCCAGCAGCTTGGAGGGGAGTCCCCTGGGAGCCTACAATGAGCAGTTCTTC.

In this sample, this clonotype turned up many times. J is TRBJ2-3 and V is TRBV12-3 or TRBV12-4; 12 bases fit TRBD2. The CDR3 runs 16 residues. V was clipped by 3 bases and J by 5 bases; unmatched bases: 6. CDR3 in DNA: TGTGCCAGCAGTTTCCCGACTAGCGGGGGAGAAGATACGCAGTATTTT. Translation gives CASSFPTSGGEDTQYF.

At least ten counts were recorded for this clonotype. A read error may produce the germline difference seen at one junction end. The chain links TRBV12-3 or TRBV12-4 to TRBJ1-1; D might be TRBD1 (5 bases). The CDR3 loop spans 15 amino acids. The DNA for the CDR3 is TGTGCCAGCAATTTAGCCGACGCCTGGGGGACTGAAGCTTTCTTT. As protein: CASNLADAWGTEAFF.

This clonotype was observed at least ten times. The gene calls are TRBV4-1 and TRBJ2-7; TRBD2 matches at 10 bases. This CDR3 comprises 16 residues. V was clipped by 1 base and J by 2 bases; unmatched bases: 5. Germline lookup yields CDR1 MGHRA and CDR2 YSYEKL. CDR3 nucleotide sequence: TGCGCCAGCAGCCAAGCCGCAGCGGGGGGGCCCTACGAGCAGTACTTC. Protein sequence: CASSQAAAGGPYEQYF.